A single TCR beta chain is shown here with its context. This sample was included in a study of blood T cell repertoires in COVID-19. Study background: Samples came from the United States, Italy and Spain, spanning acute and convalescent COVID-19. PBMCs, B-cell-depleted T cells, or T cells provided the cDNA or gDNA that made up the material.

Produced via immunoSEQ multiplex PCR; TCRdb's table is partial and in-frame only. The data show about 480,000 clones, 85% to 90% seen once. V gave up 4 bases and J gave up 6 bases, with 20 bases separating them. CDR3 length: 17 residues. Germline CDR1 SGHRS, CDR2 YFSETQ. This TCR derives from a woman between 50 and 59 years old with COVID-19, enrolled during active disease. The chain links TRBV5-1 to TRBJ1-6, with a possible D match to TRBD1 (5 bases). The sample was peripheral blood. CDR3 loop: CASSADWAQGSNSPLHF. CDR3 nucleotide sequence: TGCGCCAGCAGCGCGGATTGGGCCCAGGGTAGTAATTCACCCCTCCACTTT.